This paragraph covers one T cell receptor (beta chain) sequence. It lacks a known antigen. Base quality data are lacking; no much larger clone is found one base away. This specimen comes from a study of cytomegalovirus exposure and HLA in healthy donors (dated by TCRdb to 2016 to 2017). With respect to the entire study: In an earlier analysis of 550 to 750 of the donors, 250 to 350 Gb of sequence data and 100 million or so unique TCR beta sequences from 180 million or so T cells were reported. An early release that covered several hundred HLA-typed donors contained around 300 gigabases of sequencing data and around 85 million unique TCR sequences. Among the roughly 400 genotyped donors, around 81% belonged to the genetic ancestry cluster associated with self-reported Caucasian donors. The aim of the study was to test whether cataloging public T cell receptors could identify signatures of past pathogen exposure. The study used immunosequencing to profile the T cell repertoires of around 600 subjects and linked those repertoires to cytomegalovirus serostatus. In addition to the first cohort of hundreds of subjects, a separate validation cohort of under 150 different subjects was used. To predict cytomegalovirus infection status, the study combined high-throughput TCR immunosequencing, statistical association of individual TCRs with disease status, and machine learning. A later analysis re-analyzed previously published TCR beta repertoires from approximately 700 donors and added high-resolution HLA genotyping to study TCR occurrence patterns. Rather than using new phenotypic data, the later analysis identified candidate immune exposures from TCR beta sequences and from how often those sequences occurred across donors. An earlier analysis of 587 of the donors used high-throughput TCR beta sequencing to judge whether each TCR beta V gene segment behaved as functional or pseudogenic. Alongside the repertoire data, information on donor age, sex, ethnicity and CMV serostatus was compiled. A later genetic analysis took genome-wide SNP genotypes for 398 of the 666 donors and used that subset as a discovery cohort. Every discovery cohort repertoire had been produced on one sequencing platform. HLA typing included class I and class II loci at four-digit resolution. The number of donors typed differed by locus, with about 629-630 for A, B, C, DRB1 and DQB1, around 500 for DQA1, 606 for DPA1, and about 450 for DPB1. Roughly 5 DR-DQ haplotypes were handled as single units for association and clustering because linkage in the cohort was strong. Among a few hundred genotyped donors of the cohort, an average of around 240,000 unique TCR beta nucleotide sequences were sequenced per donor, about a sixth of them non-productive.

In total, 600 or so healthy bone marrow donors made up the cohort. Cohort members were all nominally healthy when sampled, although unrecorded immune exposures were likely present. The donor was CMV seropositive and was included in the group of some 290 seropositive cohort members. Each donor provided a peripheral blood sample, and peripheral blood mononuclear cells were used for TCR beta sequencing. The Qiagen DNeasy Blood Extraction Kit was used to extract genomic DNA from the blood cell samples. The CDR3 numbers 16 residues from cysteine through phenylalanine. The sequence is cut down to CDR3 DNA, 48 bases in frame from base 1. From a lookup of the germline V gene (reference sequence), CDR1 and CDR2 are MNHEY and SMNVEV. The junction carries 20 bases between V and J, which are trimmed by 4 bases and 4 bases respectively. Preparation of the library involved the immunoSEQ multiplex PCR assay. The multiplex PCR relied on a mix of 60 forward primers for TCR Vbeta segments and 13 reverse primers for TCR Jbeta segments. A multiplex PCR assay on genomic DNA amplified the CDR3 region of rearranged TCR beta genes. Amplified TCR beta libraries were sequenced as 87-base-pair reads on the Illumina HiSeq System. As for the authors' bioinformatics: A later analysis tallied 75 million to 95 million unique TCR beta chains across the 600 to 700 repertoires, and 10 million to 11 million of those chains were shared by two or more donors. A nearest-neighbor algorithm error-corrected the raw reads and collapsed the reads into unique sequences, merging closely related sequences to remove PCR and sequencing errors. V, D and J gene segments were assigned by aligning CDR3 sequences to IMGT reference sequences. Each retained sequence needed at least a six-nucleotide match to both a V gene segment and a J gene segment. A rearrangement counted as productive if the CDR3 had no stop codons and remained in frame with V and J, and every other rearrangement counted as non-productive. Following IMGT convention, CDR3 was defined as the stretch from the second conserved V-encoded cysteine up to the conserved J-encoded phenylalanine. In an earlier analysis of around 600 of the donors, sequences lacking an unambiguous match to a single V gene segment were excluded. An earlier analysis of just under 600 of the donors called V segments functional above 56.7% productive rearrangements and segregating when the between-donor standard deviation exceeded 5%. A statistical classification framework was developed to diagnose cytomegalovirus status using the catalog of TCR beta chain sequences. In a later analysis, V and J genes were assigned by comparing TCR nucleotide sequences against IMGT/GENE-DB human TR gene sequences. Using the TCRdist pipeline, a later analysis assigned CDR3 sequences along with most-parsimonious VDJ recombination scenarios. In a later analysis, every TCR beta chain was defined by the combination of its CDR3 amino acid sequence and its V-gene family, and reads without a unique V-gene family were dropped. In a later analysis, nearly 600 highly shared, low-generation-probability nucleotide sequences were removed to address suspected cross-contamination and a sequencing artifact. In a later analysis, a clonal expansion index for each public chain was calculated from normalized within-repertoire ranks of inferred template counts. In a later analysis, generation probabilities were computed using a VDJ recombination model fitted to out-of-frame rearrangements, and the results were checked against IGoR. A later analysis scored TCR-TCR, TCR-HLA and TCR-CMV co-occurrence with hypergeometric tests, applying a repertoire-size bias correction to TCR pairs. A later analysis estimated false discovery rates by permuting HLA or CMV assignments 20 times. In a later analysis, co-occurring TCRs were grouped with DBSCAN, and TCRdist sequence similarity was added when clustering was performed within HLA-allele-positive subsets. Repertoires with fewer than 30,000 or more than 120,000 public chains, plus five repertoires with anomalous nucleotide sharing, were excluded from co-occurrence clustering. As stored in TCRdb, this immuneACCESS dataset retains in-frame rearrangements with V and J assigned. A fraction of the clones does not appear; measured against another copy, unresolved V genes explain less than half of the discrepancy, and the remainder lacks a known reason. The V and J calls and clone size are taken from that table; D and trimming were inferred from the DNA. Counted in this sample were roughly 100,000 clones; about 80% of them appeared once. The top ten constitute more than 8% of the sample.

What the work shows at the level of the full study, not this receptor alone: In a later analysis, most CMV-associated TCR beta chains were found to appear HLA-restricted, with HLA associations seemingly driven largely by CMV exposure. Linkage disequilibrium might explain the correlated functional status among segregating V segments, but an unknown experimental factor could not be excluded. Roughly uniform sequencing depth across donors was assumed in presence/absence analyses, although this assumption may not hold. Cytomegalovirus status was reported to be diagnosed by the classifier with high specificity and sensitivity in both the original and validation cohorts. Because HLA typing was missing for some donors at each locus, association tests included only the typed subset. In vitro tests confirmed that a few of the cytomegalovirus-associated TCR beta chains recognize cytomegalovirus antigens. Because the 87-base-pair reads could not distinguish some IMGT-functional V segments, including TRBV6-2 and TRBV6-3, those segments were excluded. Immune exposure information for the cohort was limited to CMV serostatus. Assigning TCR associations to individual alleles was difficult when HLA alleles, especially DR and DQ, strongly co-occurred. An association between a missense DCLRE1C variant and V-gene and J-gene trimming of TCR beta chains was found in a later genetic analysis and replicated in an independent cohort. Because counts were too low, 15 to 20 rarely observed V segments, including chromosome 9 orphons, were left out of the earlier analysis of several hundred of the donors. At a false discovery rate of 0.05, a later analysis linked about 16,000 TCR beta sequences to specific HLA alleles. In a later genetic analysis, fewer N-insertions in productive TCRs were reported among donors in an Asian-associated ancestry cluster than the roughly 710-donor mean. This cohort had only TCR beta chains sequenced, and the lack of alpha or paired-chain data limited which features could be detected. An earlier analysis of approximately 530 of the donors showed that most TCR beta V segments appeared in productive rearrangements either about 87% or about 30% of the time, which broadly matched IMGT annotations. Several of the top co-occurrence clusters appeared to be linked to parvovirus B19, influenza, CMV and Epstein-Barr virus, according to a later analysis. According to the authors, the approach could potentially be generalized to other disease states and immunological phenotypes. A cluster of highly shared sequence variants was judged likely to represent a technical artifact of the sequencing pipeline. A further reported finding was that TCR beta sequences accurately predicted the HLA-A and HLA-B alleles for most subjects in the first cohort. The study gave a list of roughly 150 TCR beta chains associated with cytomegalovirus. Across donors, most TCR sequences were observed very rarely, whereas some public TCRs were present in many individuals. According to a later analysis, TCR association rates differed among HLA loci, with DRB1 alleles showing the most associated TCRs and HLA-C alleles showing the fewest. In a later analysis, HLA-associated TCR beta chains showed more clonal expansion and lower generation probabilities than non-associated chains that were equally common.

Sequencing input: PBMCs. The sequence joins TRBV27 to TRBJ2-7; matching of 7 bases hints at TRBD1 as the D gene. This receptor was obtained from a middle-aged man in good health and CMV-seropositive. The sequenced DNA: TGTGCCAGCAGTTCCCCGGCGGGGACAGTGGAGTACGAGCAGTACTTC. This codes for CASSSPAGTVEYEQYF.